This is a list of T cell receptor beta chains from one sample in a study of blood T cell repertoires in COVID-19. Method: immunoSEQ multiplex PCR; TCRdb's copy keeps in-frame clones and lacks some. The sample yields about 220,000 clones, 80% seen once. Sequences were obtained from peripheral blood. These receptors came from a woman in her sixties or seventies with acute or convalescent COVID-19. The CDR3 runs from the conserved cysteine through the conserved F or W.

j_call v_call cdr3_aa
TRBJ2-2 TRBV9 CASSSETGTGELFF
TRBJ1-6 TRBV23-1 CASVRTGGSSYNSPLHF
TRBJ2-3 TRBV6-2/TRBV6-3 CASSYAASGGDRTDTQYF
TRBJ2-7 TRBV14 CARILAGAGLLTYEQYF
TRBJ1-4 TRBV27 CASSLQGSGDAEKLFF
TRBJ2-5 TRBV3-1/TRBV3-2 CASSQDSGLETQYF
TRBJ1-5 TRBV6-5 CASRLGQGNQPQHF
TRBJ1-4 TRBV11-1 CASSRLGTGWNEKLFF
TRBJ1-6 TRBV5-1 CASSLAGQGGNSPLHF
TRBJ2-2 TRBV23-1 CASSPWTANTGELFF
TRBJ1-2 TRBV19 CASRAGTAADYGYTF
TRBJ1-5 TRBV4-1 CASSQVGGSNQPQHF
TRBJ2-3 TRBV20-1 CSASAKTGTSGKNTQYF
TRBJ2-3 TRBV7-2 CASSSPRVTDTQYF
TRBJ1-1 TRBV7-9 CATILAPEAFF
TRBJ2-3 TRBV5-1 CASSSRTSGGADTQYF
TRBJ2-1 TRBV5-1 CASSLGETPYNEQFF
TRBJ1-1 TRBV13 CASSLVGGGTEAFF
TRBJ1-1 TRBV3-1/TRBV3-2 CASSQAGTGSAFF
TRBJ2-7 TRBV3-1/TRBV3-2 CASSQASSGGYEQYF
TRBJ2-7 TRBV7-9 CASSWGTGGDYEQYF
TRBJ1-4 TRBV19 CASSTSGQGDEKLFF
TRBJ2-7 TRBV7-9 CASSEDYPLSYEQYF
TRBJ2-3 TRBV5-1 CASKTGGGRVTDTQYF
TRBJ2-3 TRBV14 CASSQVQRDTQYF
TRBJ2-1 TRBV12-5 CASGLWGQAGVQFF
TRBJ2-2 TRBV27 CASSRLAGGNTGELFF
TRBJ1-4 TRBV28 CASSYGFEKLFF
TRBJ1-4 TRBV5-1 CASSFTTGATNEKLFF
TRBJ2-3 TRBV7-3 CASSFLLAGGPRDTQYF
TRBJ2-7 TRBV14 CASSQVQGYEQYF
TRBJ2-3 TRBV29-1 CSVRMEYFTDTQYF
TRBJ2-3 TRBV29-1 CSGLRGRGDTQYF
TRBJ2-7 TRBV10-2 CASSDPGQGLSYEQYF
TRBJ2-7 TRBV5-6 CASTPPGTGDEQYF
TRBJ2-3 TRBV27 CASSLAILTGATDTQYF
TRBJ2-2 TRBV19 CASSIQARAAGELFF
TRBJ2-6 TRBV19 CASQWAGSGANVLTF
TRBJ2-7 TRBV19 CASSIDTRGGRPYEQYF
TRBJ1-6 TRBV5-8 CASSLGASQRSSPLHF